This T cell receptor beta chain was observed in a study of blood T cell repertoires in COVID-19 (dated by TCRdb to 2018 to 2021). About the investigation overall: The collaborator samples originated in the United States, Italy and Spain and spanned the acute and convalescent phases of COVID-19. The prospective study material was composed of cDNA or gDNA derived from T cells, B-cell-depleted T cells, or PBMCs. Subjects who had been exposed to COVID-19, were actively infected with it, or had recovered from it provided the deeply sampled blood TCRbeta repertoires that made up the dataset. The repertoires were released in a freely available public database meant as a resource for research on the immune response to SARS-CoV-2. Samples came from the ongoing ImmuneRACE study (first 160 participants) plus 1,254 subjects from 6 global collaborators. Sample metadata almost always included a de-identified subject ID, COVID-19 status, age in years and sex. Where available, HLA class I and class II types were obtained from metadata supplied by the sample provider rather than from assay-based typing. Overall study outcomes, separate from this receptor: How much clinical and demographic metadata was included differed by source and by participant, and the metadata was provided uncurated.

The V and J ends are trimmed by 2 bases and 2 bases, leaving 13 bases between them. Reading the germline V gene (reference sequence) gives CDR1 SGHKS and CDR2 YYEKEE. The CDR3 has 15 amino acids, counting the end cysteine and phenylalanine. Kept here is only the CDR3 DNA, which spans 45 bases and is read in frame from base 1. One collaborating source in Seattle enrolled patients during active infection and followed them longitudinally through the course of disease. Whole blood was collected in K2EDTA tubes by collaborating institutions according to the institutions' own protocols. For TCRbeta analysis, collaborator samples were shipped as frozen whole blood, as isolated PBMCs, or as DNA extracted from either sample type. Worth noting for this clone: Its antigen is currently not known. Within one base of it there is no much larger clone, and no base qualities were kept.

TCRbeta CDR3 regions were amplified from genomic DNA using the immunoSEQ Assay, a bias-controlled multiplex PCR. The paper's processing steps were these. The number of nucleated cells in each sample was estimated by amplification of reference gene primers within the assay. Sequence reads were collapsed and filtered to measure the absolute abundance of every unique TCRbeta CDR3 rearrangement. For each sample, productive Simpson clonality was calculated as the square root of Simpson's diversity index over productive rearrangements. This immuneACCESS table, as held by TCRdb, lists in-frame sequences with V and J called but not all clones. Of the missing ones, under half trace to an unresolved V gene in checked studies; the others have no known cause. D and trimming come from the DNA, and the V and J calls and clone size come from that table. This sample holds about 440,000 clones; 70% to 90% were observed only once. Over 9.5% of the sample lies in the top ten.

The sequence is built from TRBV5-5 and TRBJ1-2; no D gene is confidently identified. Sample: peripheral blood. The sequence derives from a woman aged 45 to 65 with COVID-19, enrolled during active disease. CDR3 reads: CASSFFSPGNYGYTF. The DNA reads TGTGCCAGCAGCTTCTTTTCGCCGGGAAACTATGGCTACACCTTC.